Listed here is a single T cell receptor beta chain. Its antigen is as yet unknown. Produced via immunoSEQ multiplex PCR; TCRdb's table is partial and in-frame only. The table includes around 81,000 clones, less than 95% detected once. This sample was included in a study of T cell responses to AZD1222 COVID-19 vaccine. Study-wide results and limits: In all cases, repertoires were sampled only after the peak T cell response. Vaccine-associated CD4 TCRs ranged over spike, dominating at 160-218 and 743-854.

This CDR3 has 16 residues. Trimming removed 2 bases from V and 5 bases from J; junction bases left unmatched: 6. Germline values: CDR1 LGHDT, CDR2 YNNKEL (reference sequence). The TCR was taken from an adult who received the AZD1222 COVID-19 vaccine. This specimen consisted of peripheral blood, obtained 28 days after the second AZD1222 dose. The chain carries TRBV3-1 (or the pseudogene TRBV3-2) and TRBJ2-1; 10 bases align to TRBD2. The DNA for the CDR3 is TGTGCCAGCAGCCAACGGGGACTAGCGCCCAACAATGAGCAGTTCTTC. Translation gives CASSQRGLAPNNEQFF.